This note documents a single T cell receptor beta chain sequence. The antigen remains unidentified. No patient had received any treatment before thyroid surgery. These data come from a study of metastatic and nonmetastatic thyroid tumors. About the research overall: The comparison covered peripheral blood and tumor or nodule tissue in malignant and benign thyroid patients. Findings of the study overall: Compared with benign nodules, malignant thyroid tumors were reported to have significantly higher TCR beta diversity in both blood and tumor.

Germline V gene lookup returns CDR1 MDHEN and CDR2 SYDVKM. CDR3 size: 15 residues. Trimming stripped 1 base from V and 8 bases from J, with 15 bases between. How the authors handled the data: Between-group CDR3 differences, defined by clinicopathological status, yielded a distant-metastasis classifier for papillary thyroid cancer. TCRdb reassembled clones from the PCR reads with MiXCR. The V and J calls here are based on TCRdb, not the publication. Here the sample spans around 41,000 clones, approximately 13% being singletons. This TCR was sampled from a female donor with papillary thyroid cancer or a benign thyroid nodule (not recorded which). Some clones in this sample may be carry-over from other donors' samples. The specimen sequenced was blood. The V gene is TRBV28, the J gene TRBJ2-1; possibly TRBD2 for D (6 bases). CDR3 sequence: CASSLSGLYEDEQFF. The CDR3 DNA is TGTGCCAGCAGTTTATCGGGACTCTACGAGGATGAGCAGTTCTTC.